This T cell receptor beta chain was captured by sequencing in a study of cytomegalovirus exposure and HLA in healthy donors. Findings of the study overall: Reports showed the classifier diagnosing cytomegalovirus status with high specificity and sensitivity. V- and J-gene trimming in TCR beta was tied to a missense DCLRE1C variant by an analysis performed later.

In regard to this clone: The antigen is unknown.

This PCR relied on a set of 60 Vbeta primers and 13 Jbeta primers. Profiling relied on immunoSEQ multiplex PCR, and the TCRdb table lists in-frame clones only, not all of them. This table holds about 130,000 clones, around four fifths found once. Germline V lookup: CDR1 LGHNA, CDR2 YNFKEQ. CDR3 length equals 15 residues. V dropped 0 bases and J dropped 6 bases, with 12 bases sitting between them. This TCR was sampled from a woman between 40 and 50 years old in good health and CMV-seropositive. Sequenced input: PBMCs. The chain couples TRBV4-2 to TRBJ2-1, with D possibly being TRBD1 (6 bases). The CDR3 coding sequence is TGTGCCAGCAGCCAAGATGGGGACACCCTCAATGAGCAGTTCTTC. Protein: CASSQDGDTLNEQFF.